The 23 T cell receptor beta chains in this list originate from one sample, sequenced in a study of shared clonotypes between healthy human individuals. Profiled with immunoSEQ multiplex PCR; TCRdb holds only in-frame clones, not every one. The sample carries some 1,400,000 clones, about 96% recorded once. Input material: naive CD4+ T cells sorted from blood. Regarding subset: CD45RA+ positively selected. These receptors originate from a man aged 25-45 years in good health.

This clone has a handful of counts. The V and J genes are TRBV7-9 and TRBJ1-2; unclear D gene. Between the trimmed V and J ends, which lost 5 bases and 6 bases, there was a span of 10 bases. The germline gives CDR1 SEHNR, CDR2 FQNEAQ (reference sequence). The CDR3 totals 12 residues. CDR3: CASSPRTDGYTF. The CDR3 bases are TGTGCCAGCAGCCCCCGCACCGATGGCTACACCTTC.

The chain joins TRBV9 to TRBJ1-1; D is ambiguous. The CDR3 is 13 residues long. The V and J ends lost 6 bases and 1 base respectively, with 10 bases between them. Germline CDR1 reads SGDLS; CDR2 reads YYNGEE. The CDR3 loop is CASKRLENTEAFF. The CDR3 nucleotides are TGTGCCAGCAAACGGTTGGAGAACACTGAAGCTTTCTTT.

The V and J genes are TRBV4-1 and TRBJ1-1; D unresolved. This CDR3 contains 16 residues. V was trimmed by 1 base and J by 1 base, leaving 13 bases between them. CDR1 and CDR2 (germline): MGHRA, YSYEKL. Written as DNA, the CDR3 is TGCGCCAGCAGCCAAGGGCTAGGACGGACGAACACTGAAGCTTTCTTT. This encodes CASSQGLGRTNTEAFF.

The V call is TRBV19, the J call TRBJ1-1; D is possibly TRBD1 (6 bases). This CDR3 region has 14 residues. Trimming removed 4 bases at V and 2 bases at J, with 11 bases between. Germline V gene data show CDR1 as LNHDA and CDR2 as SQIVND (reference sequence). The CDR3 here is CASSKGQINTEAFF. CDR3 DNA: TGTGCCAGTAGTAAAGGACAGATCAACACTGAAGCTTTCTTT.

The chain is built from TRBV6-1 and TRBJ1-1; D gene ambiguous. Germline CDR1 reads MNHNS; CDR2 reads SASEGT. V lost 8 bases and J 0 bases, leaving 13 bases between the germline ends. The CDR3 has 14 amino acids. The CDR3 reads CASGGVLMNTEAFF. The CDR3 DNA reads TGTGCCAGCGGTGGGGTACTGATGAACACTGAAGCTTTCTTT.

The chain recombines TRBV7-8 with TRBJ2-7; D is ambiguous. Germline V CDR1 and CDR2: SGHVS, FQNEAQ. CDR3 length: 15 residues. Trimming shortened V by 1 base and J by 3 bases, and 13 bases separated the two germline ends. This CDR3 reads CASSLEFLSVYEQYF. The DNA of the CDR3 is TGTGCCAGCAGCTTAGAATTTCTCTCGGTCTACGAGCAGTACTTC.

On this clone itself: Additional DNA sequences in this sample encode the identical CDR3. The chain uses TRBV5-1 and TRBJ2-3; D not certain. The CDR3 has 15 residues. Germline V gene data show CDR1 as SGHRS and CDR2 as YFSETQ. Trimming stripped 2 bases from V and 0 bases from J, with 10 bases between. As DNA, the CDR3 is TGCGCCAGCAGCTTATTGCCGGATAGCACAGATACGCAGTATTTT. It translates to CASSLLPDSTDTQYF. Together with reference TRBV5-1 and TRBJ2-3, the CDR3 gives the full variable domain: KAGVTQTPRYLIKTRGQQVTLSCSPISGHRSVSWYQQTPGQGLQFLFEYFSETQRNKGNFPGRFSGRQFSNSRSEMNVSTLELGDSALYLCASSLLPDSTDTQYFGPGTRLTVL.

J is TRBJ2-7 and V is TRBV7-2, with TRBD2 as a possible D gene (5 bases). Germline CDR1 and CDR2: SGHTA and FQGNSA. There are 19 residues in the CDR3. V gave up 5 bases and J gave up 7 bases, with 33 bases separating them. The CDR3 loop reads CASSPALTSSHSRWGEQYF. DNA of the CDR3: TGTGCCAGCAGCCCTGCGCTAACTAGTAGTCACTCCCGATGGGGAGAGCAGTACTTC.

The chain uses TRBV5-4 and TRBJ2-1; D is unclear. The germline V and J ends were trimmed by 4 bases and 4 bases, with 12 bases remaining between them. CDR1 SGHNT and CDR2 YYREEE come from the germline V gene (reference sequence). This CDR3 has 14 residues. The CDR3 loop is CASSPSLEYNEQFF. For the CDR3, the DNA is TGTGCCAGCAGCCCCTCTTTGGAGTACAATGAGCAGTTCTTC.

The chain uses TRBV28 and TRBJ2-7; TRBD1 aligns across 7 bases. V lost 6 bases to trimming and J lost 2 bases; unmatched junction nucleotides: 10. Germline assignment: CDR1 MDHEN and CDR2 SYDVKM. The CDR3 extends over 15 amino acids. The CDR3 DNA reads as TGTGCCAGCAGACCAACAGGGGTGGAAGCCTACGAGCAGTACTTC. Amino acids: CASRPTGVEAYEQYF.

V is TRBV7-6 and J is TRBJ2-5; 8 positions agree with TRBD1. After removal of 5 bases from V and 5 bases from J, the junction contained 13 bases not matched to a gene. CDR1 SGHVS and CDR2 FNYEAQ come from the germline V gene. This CDR3 contains 16 residues. The CDR3 sequence: CASSPKPGQATETQYF. The CDR3 DNA follows: TGTGCCAGCAGCCCAAAACCGGGACAGGCAACCGAGACCCAGTACTTC.

The chain carries TRBV29-1 and TRBJ1-3; no clear D gene. V lost 4 bases and J 0 bases, leaving 10 bases between the germline ends. This CDR3 spans 14 amino acids. Germline V gene data show CDR1 as SQVTM and CDR2 as ANQGSEA. The CDR3 is CSVGLGHSGNTIYF. CDR3 nucleotide sequence: TGCAGCGTTGGGTTGGGCCACTCTGGAAACACCATATATTTT.

This chain links TRBV28 with TRBJ1-5; 7 bases line up with TRBD1. CDR1 is MDHEN, CDR2 SYDVKM, per germline. The V gene end was trimmed by 6 bases and the J gene end by 6 bases; junction bases not matched to a gene: 11. The CDR3 contains 15 residues. The CDR3 DNA follows: TGTGCCAGCAGCCCGGAAGGGGGCAGCGGTCAGCCCCAGCATTTT. It translates to CASSPEGGSGQPQHF.

The rearrangement joins TRBV5-1 to TRBJ2-7; TRBD1 matches at 8 bases. Losses at the gene ends were 0 bases for V and 4 bases for J; bases not matched to a gene: 9. CDR3 size: 16 residues. The germline V gene encodes CDR1 SGHRS and CDR2 YFSETQ. The CDR3: CASSLDPDRVKYEQYF. CDR3 nucleotides: TGCGCCAGCAGCTTGGACCCGGACAGGGTAAAATACGAGCAGTACTTC.

This chain connects TRBV5-1 to TRBJ2-5, with a weak D call TRBD1 (6 bases). Germline V gene data show CDR1 as SGHRS and CDR2 as YFSETQ. The CDR3 covers 15 residues. V lost 0 bases and J lost 4, with 13 bases in between. The CDR3 sequence: CASSLGQVLGETQYF. The DNA for the CDR3 is TGCGCCAGCAGCTTGGGACAGGTTTTGGGAGAGACCCAGTACTTC.

For this clone: The germline gene is not matched at one end of the junction; a read error may be the cause. The CDR3 sequence is CAGSQDRRTNTEAFF. DNA of the CDR3: TGTGCCGGCAGCCAGGACAGGCGAACGAACACTGAAGCTTTCTTT. J is TRBJ1-1 and V is TRBV2; TRBD1 matches at 7 bases. The CDR3 consists of 15 residues. Germline V gene data show CDR1 as SNHLY and CDR2 as FYNNEI.

V and J are TRBV19 and TRBJ1-5; D not resolved. From germline, CDR1 is LNHDA and CDR2 SQIVND (reference sequence). Trimming shortened V by 3 bases and J by 7 bases, and 13 bases separated the two germline ends. This CDR3 region has 14 residues. The chain's CDR3 is CASSIPALEQPQHF. CDR3 bases: TGTGCCAGTAGTATCCCCGCGCTTGAGCAGCCCCAGCATTTT.

The V call is TRBV6-1, the J call TRBJ2-1; D is ambiguous. The CDR3 sequence is 13 residues long. V lost 7 bases and J 5 bases, leaving 12 bases between the germline ends. Germline CDR1 MNHNS, CDR2 SASEGT. In DNA, the CDR3 is TGTGCCAGCAATCCGAGAGGCGACAATGAGCAGTTCTTC. Residues: CASNPRGDNEQFF.

This chain uses TRBV2 with TRBJ2-5; a possible D gene is TRBD2 (6 bases). CDR1 SNHLY and CDR2 FYNNEI come from the germline V gene. Trimming removed 8 bases at V and 4 bases at J, with 8 bases between. The CDR3 contains 11 residues. The DNA for the CDR3 is TGTGCCAGCCAGGAGGGAGAGACCCAGTACTTC. Its translation: CASQEGETQYF.

This chain links TRBV10-1 with TRBJ2-7; D is unclear. The CDR3 has 13 amino acids. Germline V lookup: CDR1 WNHNN, CDR2 SYGVQD (reference sequence). The V end lost 3 bases, the J end lost 9 bases, and 15 bases lay between the germline ends. The CDR3 sequence is CASSEGILVRQYF. CDR3 nucleotides: TGCGCCAGCAGTGAAGGGATTCTGGTGCGGCAGTACTTC.

The V gene is TRBV9, the J gene TRBJ2-2, with no clear D. Per germline, CDR1 SGDLS and CDR2 YYNGEE. The CDR3 consists of 14 residues. Trimming left V 0 bases short and J 4 bases short, with 7 bases between. As DNA, the CDR3 is TGTGCCAGCAGCGTAGAACGGGCCACCGGGGAGCTGTTTTTT. Translation gives CASSVERATGELFF.

V and J are TRBV5-1 and TRBJ2-1; TRBD2 aligns across 10 bases. Unmatched junction bases numbered 7, after V lost 3 bases and J lost 4 bases. Germline loops: CDR1 SGHRS, CDR2 YFSETQ. The CDR3 extends over 16 amino acids. The DNA of the CDR3 is TGCGCCAGCAGCTCCCGGGTAGCGGGAGGTTACAATGAGCAGTTCTTC. Amino acid sequence: CASSSRVAGGYNEQFF.

V gene TRBV11-3 combines with J gene TRBJ2-2, with D hard to call. The germline V gene has CDR1 SGHNT and CDR2 YENEEA. V was trimmed by 0 bases and J by 7 bases, leaving 6 bases between them. The CDR3 totals 13 residues. The DNA for the CDR3 is TGTGCCAGCAGCTTAGACAGGCTCGGGGAGCTGTTTTTT. Its protein product is CASSLDRLGELFF.